Listed here are 8 T cell receptor beta chains from one sample, sequenced in a study of T cells in Graves' hyperthyroidism and ophthalmopathy. Authors of the study amplified TCR beta CDR3 regions from RNA transcripts. The HTBI primer set was used in a first-round RT-PCR of the TCR CDR3. TCRdb re-called the multiplex PCR reads through MiXCR, storing one row per CDR3 protein. The sample comprises about 600,000 distinct CDR3 sequences, more than 15% of which are singletons, and under 3.5% rests with the top ten. The specimen was blood. These receptors came from a middle-aged woman with Graves' ophthalmopathy.

This clonotype occurred many times. The V gene is TRBV28, the J gene TRBJ2-5; 11 nucleotides align to TRBD1. Trimming cost V 1 base and J 5 bases; bases outside gene matches: 6. Germline values: CDR1 MDHEN, CDR2 SYDVKM. The CDR3 runs to 16 residues. The CDR3 DNA reads TGTGCCAGCAGTTTATATGGACAGGGGGCGCGTGAGACCCAGTACTTC. Amino acid sequence: CASSLYGQGARETQYF.

There are many counts of this clonotype. This rearrangement joins TRBV5-1 to TRBJ2-1, with 10 bases fitting TRBD2. The V and J ends lost 4 bases and 10 bases, in that order; junction bases with no gene match: 11. CDR1 and CDR2 from the germline V gene are SGHRS and YFSETQ. CDR3 length: 15 amino acids. CDR3 loop: CASSPPLSGRGEQFF. In nucleotides, the CDR3 is TGCGCCAGCAGCCCGCCTCTAAGCGGGAGGGGGGAGCAGTTCTTC.

V is TRBV20-1 and J is TRBJ1-3; 9 bases align to TRBD1. V trimming: 4 bases; J trimming: 3 bases; junction bases outside the gene matches: 7. The CDR3 is 15 amino acids. CDR1 is DFQATT and CDR2 is SNEGSKA in the germline V gene (reference sequence). The CDR3 reads CSAIRQGDYGNTIYF. The CDR3 DNA follows: TGCAGTGCTATCCGACAGGGGGATTATGGAAACACCATATATTTT.

The chain employs TRBV6-1 and TRBJ2-4; a possible D gene is TRBD2 (7 bases). The germline gives CDR1 MNHNS, CDR2 SASEGT. The CDR3 covers 16 residues. Trimming removed 8 bases from V and 3 bases from J, with 20 bases in between. The CDR3 sequence: CASWTVAGPDKNIQYF. The CDR3 coding sequence is TGTGCCAGCTGGACAGTAGCGGGCCCCGACAAAAACATTCAGTACTTC.

This chain uses TRBV12-3 or TRBV12-4 with TRBJ1-4, with 10 bases lining up with TRBD1. Trimming at V came to 7 bases and at J to 3 bases, leaving 5 bases not matched to a gene. The CDR3 contains 15 residues. CDR3 bases: TGTGCCAGCACCCGACAGGGGGCGGCTAATGAAAAACTGTTTTTT. Its translation is CASTRQGAANEKLFF.

There are a few counts of this clonotype. The chain carries TRBV27 and TRBJ2-7; D is undetermined. CDR3 length: 14 amino acids. V lost 5 bases and J lost 3, with 14 bases in between. The V gene's germline CDR1 is MNHEY and CDR2 SMNVEV (reference sequence). The DNA of the CDR3 is TGTGCCAGCAGTCCAGCTAGTAGGAGCTACGAGCAGTACTTC. Translating gives CASSPASRSYEQYF.

Comments on this clonotype: This may stem from a read error, because a much larger clone lies one nucleotide away. Likely a read error: the CDR3 ends without its conserved phenylalanine or tryptophan. The chain employs TRBV2 and TRBJ1-1; D is undetermined. The V gene's germline CDR1 is SNHLY and CDR2 FYNNEI. The CDR3 covers 14 residues. V was cut by 7 bases and J by 1 base, with 13 bases left in between. The CDR3 region is CASTQDSGNTEAFL. The CDR3 coding sequence is TGTGCCAGCACCCAAGACTCAGGGAACACTGAAGCTTTCCTT.

This clonotype was found a few times. Here the CDR3 DNA reads TGTGCCAGCAGCCCCAACAGGGGGCTCCTAGGCTACACCTTC. Residues: CASSPNRGLLGYTF. The J gene is TRBJ1-2, the V gene TRBV3-1; 9 bases are shared with TRBD1. Germline V CDR1 and CDR2: LGHDT, YNNKEL (reference sequence). The CDR3 has 14 residues. The V gene end was trimmed by 4 bases and the J gene end by 8 bases; junction bases not matched to a gene: 8.